This T cell receptor beta chain emerged from a study of blood T cell repertoires in COVID-19. The wider study: The samples span acute and convalescent COVID-19 from the United States, Italy and Spain. Sources were T cells, B-cell-depleted T cells, or PBMCs; the material itself was cDNA or gDNA.

In the original processing: The authors estimated nucleated cell counts from reference gene primer amplification. Sequenced by immunoSEQ multiplex PCR; TCRdb stores in-frame clones only, minus some. Clonal size and the V and J genes are those of that table, whereas D and trimming came from the DNA. The sample has around 50,000 clones; 90% are singletons. This sequence was found in a man aged 65 to 79 with acute or convalescent COVID-19. Sequenced input: peripheral blood.

In DNA form, the CDR3 reads TGTGCCAGCTCGCGAGCACAGGGGCCCACCCTTGGCGGCTACACCTTC. This gives the protein CASSRAQGPTLGGYTF. This rearrangement joins TRBV18 to TRBJ1-2; 7 bases fit TRBD1. The CDR3 runs 16 residues. J lost 8 bases, V lost 6 bases, and 18 bases had no gene match. Germline V gives CDR1 KGHSH, CDR2 LQKENI.